The present entry profiles one T cell receptor (beta chain) with its context. This clone's antigen is unknown. No much larger clonotype is one base removed from it; base qualities were not supplied. Only healthy Caucasian donors were included. The twin cohort consisted of three pairs of female monozygotic twins, all aged about 18 to 30 years. The RNA used for TCR libraries was isolated from peripheral blood mononuclear cells. This entry is derived from a study of identical twins (dated by TCRdb to about 2016). Background for the entire study: The study deep-sequenced TCR alpha and beta repertoires from monozygotic twins, unrelated adults of various ages and cord blood to test whether fetal clonotypes persist. To rule out contamination, replicate twin experiments were performed at different times with different library preparation protocols. On the study overall, not on this receptor specifically: Conclusions relied on cross-sectional statistical analysis, since the same donors could not be followed over many years. Abundant cord blood beta clonotypes had fewer insertions, young adult naive repertoires showed a similar but weaker trend, and memory repertoires showed no such trend. Compared with coincidental sharing between unrelated individuals, an excess of low generation-probability sequences was observed among out-of-frame TCR alpha sequences shared between twins. In monozygotic twins, recombination models systematically underestimated out-of-frame TCR alpha sharing, but the models matched the sharing seen between unrelated individuals. In beta out-of-frame sequences, excess twin sharing was weaker, because having fewer shared sequences lowered the signal-to-noise ratio. Invariant T cells such as MAIT and iNKT could partly confound zero-insertion analyses, though diverse VJ usage argued against this for most clonotypes.

Receptor libraries were prepared by 5' RACE. The reads were generated on an Illumina HiSeq 2000. A universal primer binding site was added through template switching, and the final cDNA carried a unique molecular identifier so that TCR cDNA molecules could be counted accurately. Specific primers in the conserved constant-segment region were used to synthesize first-strand cDNA for the TCR alpha and beta chains. To control for contamination, each cDNA library was double barcoded with a SMART-Mk sample barcode plus Illumina barcodes. Two successive PCR steps introduced TruSeq adapter sequences along with Illumina sample barcodes. Sequencing of the TCR alpha and beta cDNA libraries was done on the Illumina HiSeq platform using custom primers. The study's own analysis went as follows. MiGEC was used to process raw reads and extract unique molecular identifiers, and MiXCR was used to find CDR3 positions. For each individual, recombination models were inferred using an EM algorithm with the repgenHMM and IGoR tools. The analysis of shared clonotypes was done with the tcR package in R, with sharing normalized by the product of cloneset sizes. To study raw recombination free of thymic and clonal selection effects, out-of-frame nonproductive sequences were analyzed. TCRdb itself trimmed the public reads at Q25 with fastp, ran MiXCR and retained productive beta chains. Identical CDR3 protein sequences are pooled into one entry, listed with their most common genes and DNA. These V and J calls derive from TCRdb rather than the authors' analysis. Here the sample has under 1 million distinct CDR3 sequences; approximately 13% occur a single time. The ten largest clonotypes hold under 2% of the sample.

These sequences were also reported in another study, on yellow fever vaccine responses in identical twins. The second paper further reports: The authors reported that the T cell response to vaccination in identical twins appeared partly convergent and partly personalized. In the study, vaccine-responding T cell clones were precisely tracked in identical twins.

The source material was PBMCs. The TCR was taken from a woman aged 18-29 years in good health.

At the DNA level, the sequence is TGTGCCAGCAGCTTTATCGGGGGCTATGTAGATACGCAGTATTTT. Its amino acids are CASSFIGGYVDTQYF. The chain was built from TRBV7-9 and TRBJ2-3; the D element might be TRBD1 or TRBD2, as each aligns at 6 bases. Reading from cysteine to phenylalanine, the CDR3 counts 15 amino acids. Only CDR3 DNA remains: 45 bases, in frame from the first base. Between the V and J ends, shortened by 3 bases and 5 bases respectively, the junction contains 15 bases. Based on the germline V gene (reference sequence), the CDR1 and CDR2 sequences are SEHNR and FQNEAQ. Beyond the CDR3, the reference TRBV7-9 and TRBJ2-3 genes provide the residues; the full variable domain reads: DTGVSQNPRHKITKRGQNVTFRCDPISEHNRLYWYRQTLGQGPEFLTYFQNEAQLEKSRLLSDRFSAERPKGSFSTLEIQRTEQGDSAMYLCASSFIGGYVDTQYFGPGTRLTVL.